This T cell receptor beta chain was documented in a study of cytomegalovirus exposure and HLA in healthy donors. Study-wide points: Productive status was seen about 90% or about 30% of the time for most TCR beta V segments in an earlier analysis. Several of the most significant clusters were apparently associated with common viral pathogens in a later analysis. TCR beta V- and J-gene trimming, according to a later analysis, was linked to a missense DCLRE1C variant.

The germline V gene has CDR1 SNHLY and CDR2 FYNNEI. The CDR3 consists of 15 residues. With V trimmed by 11 bases and J by 6 bases, 16 bases remained unmatched. This PCR relied on a set of 60 Vbeta primers and 13 Jbeta primers. Repertoires were generated with immunoSEQ multiplex PCR, while TCRdb's copy carries only in-frame clones and drops some. The data contain more than 150,000 clones, about 82% of them singletons. As to this clone: The antigen is undetermined.

This TCR was recovered from a young woman in good health and CMV-seronegative. Sequencing input: PBMCs. This chain joins TRBV2 and TRBJ2-1; 7 bases are shared with TRBD2. Here the CDR3 reads CADNPRTRGGNEQFF. CDR3 coding DNA: TGTGCCGATAACCCCCGGACTAGGGGTGGCAATGAGCAGTTCTTC.